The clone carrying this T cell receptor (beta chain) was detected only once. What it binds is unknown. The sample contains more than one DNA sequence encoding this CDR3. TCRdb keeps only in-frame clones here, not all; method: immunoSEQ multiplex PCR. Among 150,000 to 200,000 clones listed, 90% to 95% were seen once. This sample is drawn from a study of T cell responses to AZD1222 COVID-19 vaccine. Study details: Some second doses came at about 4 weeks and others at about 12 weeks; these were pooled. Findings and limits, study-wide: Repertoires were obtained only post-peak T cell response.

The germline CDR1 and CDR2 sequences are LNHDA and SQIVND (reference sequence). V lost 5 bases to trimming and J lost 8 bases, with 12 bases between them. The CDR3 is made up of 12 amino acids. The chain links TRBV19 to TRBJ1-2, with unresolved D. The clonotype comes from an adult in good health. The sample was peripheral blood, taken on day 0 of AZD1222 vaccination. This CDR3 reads CASSPTGGGYTF. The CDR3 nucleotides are TGTGCCAGTAGTCCAACGGGTGGCGGCTACACCTTC.